These 23 T cell receptor beta chains came from one sample sequenced in a study of blood T cells in healthy people across ages. Alongside a J-beta primer mix, a sample-barcoded 5' primer served in a second PCR lasting about 6 to 12 cycles. MiXCR, applied by TCRdb to the 5' RACE reads, yields one record per CDR3 protein. The top ten clones hold about a fifth of a sample with about a million distinct CDR3 sequences, about 51% of them seen once. The sequenced sample consisted of blood. These receptors were collected from a woman in her sixties or seventies in good health.

The chain uses TRBV24-1 and TRBJ2-1; the match to TRBD2 covers 9 bases. This CDR3 has 15 residues. Germline V gene data show CDR1 as KGHDR and CDR2 as SFDVKD. Trimming at V came to 3 bases and at J to 7 bases, leaving 6 bases not matched to a gene. Here the CDR3 reads CATSDPAGGPNEQFF. Written as DNA, the CDR3 is TGTGCCACCAGTGATCCCGCGGGAGGGCCTAATGAGCAGTTCTTC.

Only one count was recorded for this clonotype. V gene TRBV7-9 combines with J gene TRBJ1-2; 7 bases agree with TRBD1. The CDR3 is made up of 16 amino acids. Germline loops: CDR1 SEHNR, CDR2 FQNEAQ (reference sequence). J gave up 0 bases and V 3 bases, and 7 bases lay outside the gene matches. The CDR3 DNA follows: TGTGCCAGCAGCTTGGAACAGGGGTATACTAACTATGGCTACACCTTC. Translating it yields CASSLEQGYTNYGYTF. The entire variable domain, with the rest obtained from reference TRBV7-9 and TRBJ1-2, is as follows: DTGVSQNPRHKITKRGQNVTFRCDPISEHNRLYWYRQTLGQGPEFLTYFQNEAQLEKSRLLSDRFSAERPKGSFSTLEIQRTEQGDSAMYLCASSLEQGYTNYGYTFGSGTRLTVV.

This clonotype occurred a few times. The rearrangement joins TRBV27 to TRBJ1-1; D unresolved. In germline, CDR1 is MNHEY, CDR2 SMNVEV (reference sequence). The length of the CDR3 is 13 residues. The V gene lost 3 bases and the J gene lost 3 bases, with 8 bases spanning the gap. Written as DNA, the CDR3 is TGTGCCAGCAGTTTCACCGGGGACACTGAAGCTTTCTTT. Amino acid sequence: CASSFTGDTEAFF.

A remark on this clonotype: One end of the junction does not line up with germline, which may come from a read error. The V call is TRBV4-2, the J call TRBJ1-2; TRBD1 aligns across 10 bases. The V gene's germline CDR1 is LGHNA and CDR2 YNFKEQ. This CDR3 is built from 15 residues. The CDR3 spells CAGSQDLGQGYGYTF. The CDR3 DNA sequence: TGTGCCGGCAGCCAAGATTTGGGACAGGGGTATGGCTACACCTTC.

CDR3 region: CSATWTGNEQYF. The CDR3 DNA reads TGCAGTGCTACCTGGACAGGCAATGAGCAGTACTTC. The chain employs TRBV20-1 and TRBJ2-7, with 7 bases that match TRBD1. The CDR3 runs 12 residues. With 4 bases clipped from V and 7 bases from J, the junction kept 7 bases outside the gene matches. CDR1 DFQATT and CDR2 SNEGSKA come from the germline V gene (reference sequence).

The rearrangement joins TRBV28 to TRBJ2-7, with 7 nucleotides matching TRBD1. CDR1 and CDR2 (germline): MDHEN, SYDVKM. V shed 6 bases and J 2 bases; nucleotides not matched to a gene: 13. The CDR3 has 16 residues. The CDR3 here is CASRPLPGQQTYEQYF. For the CDR3, the DNA is TGTGCCAGCAGACCTCTCCCGGGACAGCAGACCTACGAGCAGTACTTC.

The rearrangement joins TRBV15 to TRBJ2-7, with D perhaps matching TRBD1 or TRBD2 (6 bases each). With 5 bases removed from V and 3 bases from J, the gap between germline ends came to 17 bases. Germline V gene data show CDR1 as LNHNV and CDR2 as YYDKDF (reference sequence). The CDR3 totals 15 residues. CDR3 sequence (DNA): TGTGCCACCAGCCCATCCCGCGGAGGGGGCTACGAGCAGTACTTC. This gives the protein CATSPSRGGGYEQYF.

The chain joins TRBV3-1 to TRBJ2-7, with D possibly TRBD2 on 6 matching bases. Germline CDR1 is LGHDT and CDR2 is YNNKEL (reference sequence). This CDR3 comprises 15 residues. V lost 0 bases to trimming and J lost 4 bases, with 13 bases between them. The CDR3 is CASSQDRRGGYEQYF. CDR3 coding DNA: TGTGCCAGCAGCCAAGATCGGAGGGGAGGATACGAGCAGTACTTC.

This clonotype occurred a few times. This chain joins TRBV6-2 or TRBV6-3 and TRBJ2-6, with D possibly matching TRBD1 (6 bases). Germline CDR1 MNHEY, CDR2 SVGEGT. Trimming removed 6 bases at V and 1 base at J, with 10 bases between. This CDR3 is 15 amino acids long. The CDR3 DNA reads as TGTGCCAGCAGCTCAGGACAGTCTGGGGCCAACGTCCTGACTTTC. Amino acid sequence: CASSSGQSGANVLTF.

The J gene is TRBJ1-6, the V gene TRBV28, with D possibly matching TRBD1 (5 bases). The CDR3 is 14 residues long. Germline CDR1 and CDR2: MDHEN and SYDVKM. V lost 8 bases, J lost 4 bases, and 12 bases lay in between. The chain's CDR3 is CASLPRGYNSPLHF. CDR3 nucleotides: TGTGCCAGCCTCCCCCGGGGGTATAATTCACCCCTCCACTTT.

The rearrangement uses TRBV3-1 and TRBJ2-1, with D unclear. V lost 6 bases to trimming and J lost 8 bases, with 8 bases between them. The CDR3 totals 11 residues. The germline V gene encodes CDR1 LGHDT and CDR2 YNNKEL (reference sequence). This CDR3 is CASRWGDEQFF. DNA for the CDR3: TGTGCCAGCAGGTGGGGTGATGAGCAGTTCTTC.

This chain connects TRBV20-1 to TRBJ1-2; D remains unclear. Looked up from germline, CDR1 is DFQATT and CDR2 is SNEGSKA (reference sequence). Trimming left V 0 bases short and J 8 bases short, with 13 bases between. The CDR3 length is 13 residues. CDR3 protein: CSARDFRETGYTF. CDR3 in DNA: TGCAGTGCTAGAGATTTCCGGGAAACAGGCTACACCTTC.

In this sample, this clonotype turned up a few times. J is TRBJ2-1 and V is TRBV27, with a tentative D call TRBD2 (5 bases). This CDR3 is 14 amino acids long. Germline V CDR1 and CDR2: MNHEY, SMNVEV (reference sequence). Trimming shortened V by 0 bases and J by 4 bases, and 7 bases separated the two germline ends. CDR3 region: CASSLSRGYNEQFF. The DNA for the CDR3 is TGTGCCAGCAGTTTATCAAGAGGGTACAATGAGCAGTTCTTC.

In its sample, this clonotype was seen a few times. The chain uses TRBV20-1 and TRBJ1-5; 11 bases agree with TRBD1. The CDR3 is 13 residues long. After removal of 5 bases from V and 15 bases from J, the junction contained 12 bases not matched to a gene. CDR1 is DFQATT, CDR2 SNEGSKA, per germline (reference sequence). The CDR3 region is CSAAGQGADGGHF. CDR3 in DNA: TGCAGTGCTGCCGGACAGGGGGCTGACGGTGGGCATTTT.

The sample holds a few counts of this clonotype. This chain links TRBV29-1 with TRBJ1-1; D remains unclear. CDR1 is SQVTM, CDR2 ANQGSEA, per germline. V shed 4 bases and J shed 2 bases, with 8 bases lying between them. This CDR3 region has 12 residues. CDR3 residues: CSVAAVNTEAFF. CDR3 bases: TGCAGCGTTGCGGCGGTCAACACTGAAGCTTTCTTT.

This clonotype was recorded only once. The J gene is TRBJ2-7, the V gene TRBV4-3, with 7 bases aligning to TRBD1. V trimming: 4 bases; J trimming: 4 bases; junction bases outside the gene matches: 13. Germline lookup yields CDR1 LGHNA and CDR2 YSLEER. This CDR3 has 16 residues. Here the CDR3 DNA reads TGCGCCAGCAGCCCTAGGAACGCAGGGGGAGTATACGAGCAGTACTTC. It specifies CASSPRNAGGVYEQYF.

The V call is TRBV20-1, the J call TRBJ2-4; 7 positions agree with TRBD2. The J call may be in error: the DNA end matches TRBJ2-7 better. The CDR3 length is 12 residues. CDR1 and CDR2 from the germline V gene are DFQATT and SNEGSKA (reference sequence). The CDR3, as DNA: TGCAGTGCTGGTACTAGCGCCAACGAGCAGTACTTC. Translating gives CSAGTSANEQYF.

This clonotype was counted between two and nine times. The V gene is TRBV6-2 or TRBV6-3, the J gene TRBJ2-7; TRBD2 matches 12 bases. Losses at the gene ends were 7 bases for V and 3 bases for J; bases not matched to a gene: 10. CDR3 size: 16 residues. Per germline, CDR1 MNHEY and CDR2 SVGEGT. CDR3 nucleotides: TGTGCCAGCAATTATGGACGGACTAGCGGGAACTACGAGCAGTACTTC. Translating it yields CASNYGRTSGNYEQYF.

This chain uses TRBV3-1 with TRBJ2-7, with 7 bases aligning to TRBD2. The CDR3 totals 14 residues. Germline-derived CDR1 and CDR2 are LGHDT and YNNKEL (reference sequence). J gave up 8 bases and V 1 base, and 8 bases lay outside the gene matches. The chain's CDR3 is CASSQVASGGKQYF. The CDR3 nucleotides read TGTGCCAGCAGCCAAGTGGCTAGCGGCGGTAAGCAGTACTTC.

The genes are TRBV12-3 or TRBV12-4 and TRBJ2-7, with 12 bases lining up with TRBD2. V trimming: 6 bases; J trimming: 3 bases; junction bases outside the gene matches: 6. The CDR3 is 15 residues long. As DNA, the CDR3 is TGTGCCAGCAGCATCGGACTAGCGGGACACTACGAGCAGTACTTC. Residues: CASSIGLAGHYEQYF.

This chain links TRBV7-9 with TRBJ2-7; TRBD2 aligns across 12 bases. CDR3 length: 13 residues. Trimming at V came to 6 bases and at J to 6 bases, leaving 3 bases not matched to a gene. Germline-derived CDR1 and CDR2 are SEHNR and FQNEAQ (reference sequence). DNA of the CDR3: TGTGCCAGCAGAGAACTAGCGGGAGGCGAGCAGTACTTC. Residues: CASRELAGGEQYF.

The chain has TRBV7-6 and TRBJ2-1; 7 bases are a match to TRBD1. In germline, CDR1 is SGHVS, CDR2 FNYEAQ. The CDR3 has 16 residues. V lost 4 bases, J lost 12 bases, and 18 bases stayed unmatched. In DNA form, the CDR3 reads TGTGCCAGCAGCTCCCCTCCCGGGACAGATATGCAGGGGCAGTTCTTC. Protein product: CASSSPPGTDMQGQFF.

This clonotype turned up a few times. The gene calls are TRBV6-2 or TRBV6-3 and TRBJ1-1; no clear D. Germline lookup yields CDR1 MNHEY and CDR2 SVGEGT. Deletions cut 5 bases from V and 3 bases from J, with 10 bases between. The CDR3 totals 13 residues. The CDR3 region has the DNA TGTGCCAGCAGTCCTCGATACGACACTGAAGCTTTCTTT. It encodes CASSPRYDTEAFF.